This T cell receptor beta chain appears in the sequencing data of a study of T cell repertoires in cytomegalovirus infection. Each CDR3 protein gets one entry after TCRdb re-called the reads with MiXCR. The data show a few hundred thousand distinct CDR3 sequences, roughly 22% seen once. The length of the CDR3 is 13 residues. Looked up from germline, CDR1 is LGHDT and CDR2 is YNNKEL (reference sequence). J gave up 4 bases and V 1 base, and 1 base lay outside the gene matches. The source of this sequence is a human donor in good health (CMV status not recorded). Some clones in this sample may be carry-over from other donors' samples. This chain joins TRBV3-1 and TRBJ2-7; 7 bases align to TRBD2. Sequenced sample: CD8+ T cells from PBMCs. CDR3 bases: TGTGCCAGCAGCCAAGCGGGGGGTTACGAGCAGTACTTC. Translating gives CASSQAGGYEQYF.